This TCR beta chain came from a study of CD8 T cells in ankylosing spondylitis. Broader study findings: The study identified a TCR beta motif of under 10 highly homologous variants that appeared characteristic of ankylosing spondylitis blood. Clones that were linked to disease were CD8+ and were relatively rare in peripheral blood.

Germline values: CDR1 DFQATT, CDR2 SNEGSKA (reference sequence). V lost 0 bases, J lost 12 bases, and 18 bases lay in between. The length of the CDR3 is 14 residues. TCRdb itself ran the 5' RACE reads through MiXCR, one entry per CDR3 protein. The sample holds 250,000 to 400,000 distinct CDR3 sequences, about 9.9% seen once. In this sample, this clonotype turned up many times. The target antigen is unknown. The sequencing sample was made of blood, either unsorted or a sorted T cell fraction (not recorded which). The chain uses TRBV20-1 and TRBJ2-1, with D tentatively TRBD2 (6 bases). The sequence was collected from a female donor with ankylosing spondylitis or in good health (not recorded which). The DNA of the CDR3 is TGCAGTGCTAGAGACCCCAACGGAGGGAGTCGGCAGTTCTTC. It is translated as CSARDPNGGSRQFF.